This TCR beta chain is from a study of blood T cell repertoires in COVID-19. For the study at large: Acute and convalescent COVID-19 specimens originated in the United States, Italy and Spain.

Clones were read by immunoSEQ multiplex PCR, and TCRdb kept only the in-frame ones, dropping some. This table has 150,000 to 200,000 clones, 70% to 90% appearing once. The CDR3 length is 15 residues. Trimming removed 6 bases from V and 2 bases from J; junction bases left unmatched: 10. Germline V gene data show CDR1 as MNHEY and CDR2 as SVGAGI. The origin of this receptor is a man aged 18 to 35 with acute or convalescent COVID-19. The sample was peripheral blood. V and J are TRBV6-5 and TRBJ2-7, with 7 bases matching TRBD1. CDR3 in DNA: TGTGCCAGCAGCGCTCTTGGGGACAGAGCCTACGAGCAGTACTTC. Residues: CASSALGDRAYEQYF.